One TCR beta chain is described in this entry. This sample was taken from a study of monozygotic twins with inflammatory bowel disease. Germline V gene lookup returns CDR1 LGHDT and CDR2 YNNKEL (reference sequence). The CDR3 spans 15 residues. TCRdb reprocessed the 5' RACE reads, keeping one entry per CDR3 protein, no DNA. The specimen's table records 110,000 to 150,000 distinct CDR3 sequences. Sample: blood. This TCR derives from a human donor with ulcerative colitis or Crohn's disease, or a healthy co-twin of an affected twin (not recorded which). The gene calls are TRBV3-1 and TRBJ2-3; TCRdb outputs TRBD1, but without DNA this stays unchecked. CDR3 residues: CASSHRDRRRDTQYF.